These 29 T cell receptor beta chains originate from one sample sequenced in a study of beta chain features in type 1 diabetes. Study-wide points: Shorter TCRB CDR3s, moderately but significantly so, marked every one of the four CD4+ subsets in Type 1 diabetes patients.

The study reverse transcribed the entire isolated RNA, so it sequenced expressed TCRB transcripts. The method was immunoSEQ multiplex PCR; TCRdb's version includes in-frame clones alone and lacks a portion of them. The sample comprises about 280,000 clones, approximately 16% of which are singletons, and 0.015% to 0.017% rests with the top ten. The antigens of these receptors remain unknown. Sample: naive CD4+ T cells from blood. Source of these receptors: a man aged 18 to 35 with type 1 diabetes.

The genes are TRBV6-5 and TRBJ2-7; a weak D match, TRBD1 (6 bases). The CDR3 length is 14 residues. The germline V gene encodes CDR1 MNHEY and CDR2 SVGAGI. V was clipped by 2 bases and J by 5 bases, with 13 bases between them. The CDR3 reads CASSYGQRGNEQYF. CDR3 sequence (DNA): TGTGCCAGCAGTTACGGACAGAGAGGGAACGAGCAGTACTTC.

This chain's CDR3 is CASSLQGVQETQYF. DNA of the CDR3: TGTGCCAGCAGCCTCCAGGGGGTCCAAGAGACCCAGTACTTC. The genes are TRBV28 and TRBJ2-5, with TRBD1 identical over 7 bases. The CDR3 totals 14 residues. Unmatched junction bases numbered 5, after V lost 6 bases and J lost 1 base. Germline CDR1 MDHEN, CDR2 SYDVKM.

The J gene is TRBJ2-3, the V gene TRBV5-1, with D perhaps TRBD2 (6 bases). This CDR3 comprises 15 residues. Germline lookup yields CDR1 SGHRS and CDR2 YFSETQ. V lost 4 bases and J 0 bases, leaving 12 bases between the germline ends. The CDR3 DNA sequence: TGCGCCAGCAGCACGGGGGATGCTAGCACAGATACGCAGTATTTT. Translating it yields CASSTGDASTDTQYF.

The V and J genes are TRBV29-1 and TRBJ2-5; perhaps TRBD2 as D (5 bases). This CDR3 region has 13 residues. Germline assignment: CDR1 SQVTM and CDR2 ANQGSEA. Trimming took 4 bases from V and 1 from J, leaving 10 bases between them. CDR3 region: CSVVGSGQETQYF. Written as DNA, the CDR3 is TGCAGCGTTGTTGGGAGCGGCCAAGAGACCCAGTACTTC.

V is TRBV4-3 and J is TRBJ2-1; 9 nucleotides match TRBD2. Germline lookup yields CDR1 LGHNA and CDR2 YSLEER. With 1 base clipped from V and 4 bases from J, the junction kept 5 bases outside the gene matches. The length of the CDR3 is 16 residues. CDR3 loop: CASSQGSSGRYNEQFF. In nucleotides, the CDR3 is TGCGCCAGCAGCCAAGGTAGTAGCGGGAGATACAATGAGCAGTTCTTC.

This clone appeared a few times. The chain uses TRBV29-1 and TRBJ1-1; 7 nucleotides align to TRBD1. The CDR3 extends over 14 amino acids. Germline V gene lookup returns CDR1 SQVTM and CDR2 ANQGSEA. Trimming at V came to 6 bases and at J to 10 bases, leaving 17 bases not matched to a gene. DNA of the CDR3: TGCAGCGTCGGGGTCCAAGGGGGCCGTTTTGTAGCTTTCTTT. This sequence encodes CSVGVQGGRFVAFF.

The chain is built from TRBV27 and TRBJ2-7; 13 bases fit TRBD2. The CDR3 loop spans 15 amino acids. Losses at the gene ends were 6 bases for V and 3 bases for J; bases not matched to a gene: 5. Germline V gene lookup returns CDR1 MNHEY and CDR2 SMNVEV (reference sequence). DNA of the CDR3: TGTGCCAGCAGCAGCCGGACTAGCGGGAGCTACGAGCAGTACTTC. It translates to CASSSRTSGSYEQYF.

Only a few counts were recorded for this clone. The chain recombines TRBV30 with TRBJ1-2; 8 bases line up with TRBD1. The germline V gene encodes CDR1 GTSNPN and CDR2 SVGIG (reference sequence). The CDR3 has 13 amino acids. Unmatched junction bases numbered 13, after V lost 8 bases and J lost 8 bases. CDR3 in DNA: TGTGCCGCCCAAAACCGGGACAGGTTAGGCTACACCTTC. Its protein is CAAQNRDRLGYTF.

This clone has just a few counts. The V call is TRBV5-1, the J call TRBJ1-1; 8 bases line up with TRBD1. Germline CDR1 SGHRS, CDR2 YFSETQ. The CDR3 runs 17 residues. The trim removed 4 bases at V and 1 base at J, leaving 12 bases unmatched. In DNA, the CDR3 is TGCGCCAGCAGCACCAGTCCGGGACAGGTGACGAACACTGAAGCTTTCTTT. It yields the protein CASSTSPGQVTNTEAFF.

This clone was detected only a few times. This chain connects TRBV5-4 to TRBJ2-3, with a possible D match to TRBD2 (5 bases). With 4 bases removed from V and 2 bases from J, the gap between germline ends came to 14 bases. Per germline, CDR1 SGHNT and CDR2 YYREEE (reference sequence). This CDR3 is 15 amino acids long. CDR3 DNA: TGTGCCAGCAGCGACCAAATCGGGGACACAGATACGCAGTATTTT. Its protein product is CASSDQIGDTDTQYF.

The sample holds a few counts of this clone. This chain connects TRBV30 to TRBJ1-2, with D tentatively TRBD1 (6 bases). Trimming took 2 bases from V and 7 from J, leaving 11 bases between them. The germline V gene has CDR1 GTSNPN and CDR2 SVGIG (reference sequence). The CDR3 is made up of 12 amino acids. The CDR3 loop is CAWSPPRGGYTF. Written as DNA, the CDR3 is TGTGCCTGGAGTCCCCCCAGGGGTGGCTACACCTTC. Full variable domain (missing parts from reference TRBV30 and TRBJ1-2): SQTIHQWPATLVQPVGSPLSLECTVEGTSNPNLYWYRQAAGRGLQLLFYSVGIGQISSEVPQNLSASRPQDRQFILSSKKLLLSDSGFYLCAWSPPRGGYTFGSGTRLTVV.

The CDR3 is CASSLISADRVGSPLHF. The CDR3 nucleotides are TGTGCCAGCAGCTTGATTTCAGCGGACAGGGTCGGTTCACCCCTCCACTTT. The chain links TRBV5-8 to TRBJ1-6; 8 bases match TRBD1. With V trimmed by 1 base and J by 9 bases, 12 bases remained unmatched. Germline loops: CDR1 SGHTS, CDR2 YDEGEE. This CDR3 has 17 amino acids.

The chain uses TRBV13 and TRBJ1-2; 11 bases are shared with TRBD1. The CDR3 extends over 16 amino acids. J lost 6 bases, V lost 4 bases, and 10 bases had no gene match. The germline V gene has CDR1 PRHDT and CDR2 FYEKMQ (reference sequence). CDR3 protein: CASSYRTGGLVNGYTF. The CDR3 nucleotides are TGTGCCAGCAGCTATCGGACAGGGGGCTTAGTAAATGGCTACACCTTC.

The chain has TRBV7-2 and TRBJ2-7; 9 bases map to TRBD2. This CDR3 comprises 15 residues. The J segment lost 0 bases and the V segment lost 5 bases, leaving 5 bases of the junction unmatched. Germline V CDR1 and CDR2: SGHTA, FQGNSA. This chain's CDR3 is CASSEGLAYSYEQYF. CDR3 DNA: TGTGCCAGCAGCGAGGGACTAGCCTACTCCTACGAGCAGTACTTC.

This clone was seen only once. The CDR3 DNA is TGTGCCAGCAGCGGGGGGGGACAGGTCAATTCACCCCTCCACTTT. It codes for CASSGGGQVNSPLHF. V and J are TRBV5-4 and TRBJ1-6; 8 bases match TRBD1. This CDR3 contains 15 residues. The V segment lost 4 bases and the J segment 7 bases; nucleotides outside the gene matches: 7. Germline assignment: CDR1 SGHNT and CDR2 YYREEE (reference sequence).

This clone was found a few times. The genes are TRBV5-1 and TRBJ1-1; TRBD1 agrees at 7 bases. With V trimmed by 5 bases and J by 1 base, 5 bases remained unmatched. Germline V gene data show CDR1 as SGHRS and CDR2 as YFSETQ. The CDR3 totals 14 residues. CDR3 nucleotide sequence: TGCGCCAGCAGAGAACAGGGGCAGAACACTGAAGCTTTCTTT. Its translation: CASREQGQNTEAFF.

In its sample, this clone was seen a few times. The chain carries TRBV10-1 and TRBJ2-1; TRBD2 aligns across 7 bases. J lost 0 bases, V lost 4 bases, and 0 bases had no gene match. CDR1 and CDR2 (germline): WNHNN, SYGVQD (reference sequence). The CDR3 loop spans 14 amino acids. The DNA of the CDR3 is TGCGCCAGCAGTGGCGGGAGCTCCTACAATGAGCAGTTCTTC. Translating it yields CASSGGSSYNEQFF.

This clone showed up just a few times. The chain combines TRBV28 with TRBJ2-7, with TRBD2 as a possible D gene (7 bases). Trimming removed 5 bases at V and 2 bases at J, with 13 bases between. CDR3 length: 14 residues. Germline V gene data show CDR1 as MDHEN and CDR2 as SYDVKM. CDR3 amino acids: CASSEEGGTYEQYF. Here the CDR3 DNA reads TGTGCCAGCAGTGAAGAGGGGGGGACCTACGAGCAGTACTTC. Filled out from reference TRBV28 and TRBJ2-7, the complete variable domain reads DVKVTQSSRYLVKRTGEKVFLECVQDMDHENMFWYRQDPGLGLRLIYFSYDVKMKEKGDIPEGYSVSREKKERFSLILESASTNQTSMYLCASSEEGGTYEQYFGPGTRLTVT.

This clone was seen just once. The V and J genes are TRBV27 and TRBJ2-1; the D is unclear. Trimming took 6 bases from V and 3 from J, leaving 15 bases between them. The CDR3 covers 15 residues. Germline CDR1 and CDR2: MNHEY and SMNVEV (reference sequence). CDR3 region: CASSHPPPDYNEQFF. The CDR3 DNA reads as TGTGCCAGCAGCCATCCGCCCCCAGACTACAATGAGCAGTTCTTC.

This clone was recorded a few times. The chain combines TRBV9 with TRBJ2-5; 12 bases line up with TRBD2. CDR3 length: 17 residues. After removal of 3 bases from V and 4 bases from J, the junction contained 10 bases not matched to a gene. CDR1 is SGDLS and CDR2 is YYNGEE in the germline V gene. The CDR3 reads CASSDGVLAGGSETQYF. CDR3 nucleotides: TGTGCCAGCAGCGACGGGGTACTAGCGGGGGGATCAGAGACCCAGTACTTC.

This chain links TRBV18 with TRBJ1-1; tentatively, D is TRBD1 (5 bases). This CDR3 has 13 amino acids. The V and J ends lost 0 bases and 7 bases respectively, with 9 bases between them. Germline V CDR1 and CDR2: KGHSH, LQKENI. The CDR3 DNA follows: TGTGCCAGCTCACCACCCGGGGGGGGTGAAGCTTTCTTT. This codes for CASSPPGGGEAFF.

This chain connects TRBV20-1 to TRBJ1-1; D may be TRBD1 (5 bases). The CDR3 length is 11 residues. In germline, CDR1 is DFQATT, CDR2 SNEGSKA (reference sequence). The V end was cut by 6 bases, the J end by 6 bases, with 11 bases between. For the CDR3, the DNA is TGCAGTGCCCTAAGACAGTCTGAAGCTTTCTTT. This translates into CSALRQSEAFF.

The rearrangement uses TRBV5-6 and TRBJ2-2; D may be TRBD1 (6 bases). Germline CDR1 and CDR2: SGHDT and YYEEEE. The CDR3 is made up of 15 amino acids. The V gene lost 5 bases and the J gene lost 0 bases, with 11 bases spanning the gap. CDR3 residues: CASSFGTPNTGELFF. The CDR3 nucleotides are TGTGCCAGCAGTTTCGGGACACCGAACACCGGGGAGCTGTTTTTT.

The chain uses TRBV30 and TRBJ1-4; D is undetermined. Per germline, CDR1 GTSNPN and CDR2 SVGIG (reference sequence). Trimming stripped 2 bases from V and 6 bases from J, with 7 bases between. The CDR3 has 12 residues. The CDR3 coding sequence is TGTGCCTGGAGTCAAAGAGATGAAAAACTGTTTTTT. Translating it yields CAWSQRDEKLFF.

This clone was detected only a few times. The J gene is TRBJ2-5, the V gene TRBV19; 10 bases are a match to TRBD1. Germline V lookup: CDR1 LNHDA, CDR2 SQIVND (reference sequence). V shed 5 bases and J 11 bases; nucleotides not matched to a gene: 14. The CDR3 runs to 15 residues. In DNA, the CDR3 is TGTGCCAGTAGTCCTCCTGGGACAGGGGAGACCGTTCAGTACTTC. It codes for CASSPPGTGETVQYF.

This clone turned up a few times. The CDR3 DNA sequence: TGTGCCAGCGCTCAACAGGGTATCTATGGCTACACCTTC. Its translation is CASAQQGIYGYTF. The chain couples TRBV19 to TRBJ1-2; tentative D call: TRBD1 (6 bases). CDR1 and CDR2 (germline): LNHDA, SQIVND (reference sequence). Trimming pared 9 bases from V and 4 bases from J, leaving 15 bases between. The CDR3 is 13 amino acids.

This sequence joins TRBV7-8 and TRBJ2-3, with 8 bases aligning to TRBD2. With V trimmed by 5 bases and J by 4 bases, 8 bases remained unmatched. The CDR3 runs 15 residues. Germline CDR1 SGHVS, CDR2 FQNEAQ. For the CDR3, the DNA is TGTGCCAGCAGCCTTGGACTAGCTAAGGCAGATACGCAGTATTTT. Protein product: CASSLGLAKADTQYF.

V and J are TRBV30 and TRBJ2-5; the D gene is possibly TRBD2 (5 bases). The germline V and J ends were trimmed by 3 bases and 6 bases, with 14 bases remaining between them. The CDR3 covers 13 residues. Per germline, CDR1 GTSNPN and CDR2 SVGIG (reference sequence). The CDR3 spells CAWSAPRRKTQYF. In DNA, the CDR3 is TGTGCCTGGAGCGCCCCGAGGAGGAAGACCCAGTACTTC.

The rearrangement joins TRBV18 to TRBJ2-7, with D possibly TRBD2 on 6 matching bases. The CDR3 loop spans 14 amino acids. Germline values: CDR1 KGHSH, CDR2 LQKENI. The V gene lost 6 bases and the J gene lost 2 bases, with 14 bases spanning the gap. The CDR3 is CASSPGGSPYEQYF. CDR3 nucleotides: TGTGCCAGCTCTCCCGGAGGGAGCCCCTACGAGCAGTACTTC.